The T cell receptor beta chain under discussion was sequenced for a study of shared clonotypes between healthy human individuals. Overall study: CD4 naive cells filled three plates per donor, CD4 memory three, CD8 naive two and CD8 memory one. General study points: The naive CD4 repertoires of a handful of donors were compared, and about 5% of clonotypes were shared. Read depth was anticipated to influence clonotype sharing among donors.

Concerning this clone itself: What it binds is not known.

Produced via immunoSEQ multiplex PCR; TCRdb's table is partial and in-frame only. This table has about 2.4 million clones, roughly 93% appearing once. Sequenced input: naive CD4+ T cells from PBMCs. Subset here: CD45RA+ positively selected. The TCR comes from a young man in good health. Some clones in this sample may be carry-over from other donors' samples.

The CDR3 sequence is CASSLDRMNTEAFF. As DNA, the CDR3 is TGTGCCAGCAGCCTCGACAGAATGAACACTGAAGCTTTCTTT. The rearrangement links TRBV7-3 to TRBJ1-1, with a tentative D call TRBD1 (5 bases). This CDR3 has 14 amino acids. V lost 5 bases to trimming and J lost 0 bases, with 10 bases between them. Germline CDR1 and CDR2: SGHTA and FQGTGA.